This T cell receptor beta chain was recorded in a study of T-cell reconstitution after alpha-beta-depleted transplantation in children. Study-wide findings and caveats: Counts and diversity of T cells one year after transplant came mostly from newly produced T cells. After transplant, high TCRbeta diversity at day 60 in some patients arose from surviving recipient T cells and thymic progenitors.

Researchers prepared the TCRbeta library using unique molecular identifiers, the study reports. TCRdb re-called the PCR reads with MiXCR, one entry per CDR3 protein. The sample includes 250,000 to 300,000 distinct CDR3 sequences, around a tenth of them seen just once. V gave up 2 bases and J gave up 5 bases, with 16 bases separating them. The germline V gene encodes CDR1 KGHSH and CDR2 LQKENI. The CDR3 spans 15 residues. A few counts support this clonotype. What it binds is unknown. The rearrangement joins TRBV18 to TRBJ2-7, with D perhaps given as TRBD1 or TRBD2 (5 bases each). Sample: PBMCs, taken before TCRalphabeta/CD19-depleted stem cell transplant. The origin of this receptor is a boy younger than two with acute myeloid leukemia, due to receive a stem cell transplant. CDR3 DNA sequence: TGTGCCAGCTCACCATGGGACCTCCTAATCCACGAGCAGTACTTC. Residues: CASSPWDLLIHEQYF.